This TCR beta chain was sequenced for a study of blood T cell repertoires in COVID-19. Across the whole study: Nucleic acid was either cDNA or gDNA, and it came from T cells, B-cell-depleted T cells, or PBMCs.

Source study methods: Researchers report that nucleated cell counts were estimated from reference gene primer amplification. Generated by immunoSEQ multiplex PCR, the TCRdb table keeps only in-frame clones and is missing some. V and J calls and clone size follow that table, whereas D and trimming were derived from the DNA. The sample shows some 170,000 clones, around three quarters of them seen only once. Germline V gene lookup returns CDR1 SGHRS and CDR2 YFSETQ. After removal of 3 bases from V and 7 bases from J, the junction contained 6 bases not matched to a gene. The CDR3 is 14 amino acids. The sequenced sample consisted of peripheral blood. The sequence derives from a man aged 60-69 years with acute or convalescent COVID-19. This chain connects TRBV5-1 to TRBJ2-1; 8 bases agree with TRBD1. The CDR3 reads CASSSSRQGNEQFF. The DNA for the CDR3 is TGCGCCAGCAGCTCTTCCAGACAGGGGAATGAGCAGTTCTTC. Filled out from reference TRBV5-1 and TRBJ2-1, the complete variable domain reads KAGVTQTPRYLIKTRGQQVTLSCSPISGHRSVSWYQQTPGQGLQFLFEYFSETQRNKGNFPGRFSGRQFSNSRSEMNVSTLELGDSALYLCASSSSRQGNEQFFGPGTRLTVL.